A single sample gave rise to the 2 T cell receptor beta chains below, sequenced in a study of follicular helper T cells after annual influenza vaccination. Time point given: 2015-2016 season, pre-vaccination. Sequenced by immunoSEQ multiplex PCR; TCRdb stores in-frame clones only, minus some. The sample lists under 9,500 clones; roughly 89% were seen once. The sequencing here drew on CXCR5+ CD38- circulating T follicular helper cells from blood, taken on the day of influenza vaccination. Subset noted: circulating Tfh, non-naive CD4+CXCR5+PD-1+ (ICOS+CD38+ or ICOS-CD38-). These receptors were taken from an adult who received the influenza vaccine.

The V gene is TRBV5-1, the J gene TRBJ1-2, with a possible D match to TRBD1 (5 bases). Germline V gene data show CDR1 as SGHRS and CDR2 as YFSETQ. The CDR3 is 15 amino acids. Trimming removed 0 bases at V and 2 bases at J, with 11 bases between. CDR3 nucleotides: TGCGCCAGCAGCTTGGCGGCAGGGATAAACTATGGCTACACCTTC. It is translated as CASSLAAGINYGYTF.

The chain links TRBV7-2 to TRBJ1-4; no firm D call. The V gene's germline CDR1 is SGHTA and CDR2 FQGNSA. The CDR3 runs 15 residues. V lost 1 base, J lost 7 bases, and 13 bases lay in between. CDR3 region: CASSLDVMRSEKLFF. CDR3 in DNA: TGTGCCAGCAGCTTAGACGTGATGAGGAGTGAAAAACTGTTTTTT.